The rows below give T cell receptor beta chains drawn from one sample of a study of blood T cells in healthy people across ages. TCRdb itself ran the 5' RACE reads through MiXCR, one entry per CDR3 protein. The sample has approximately 680,000 distinct CDR3 sequences, about 30% seen once. The material sequenced was blood. The receptors were sampled from a woman of 80 years or more in good health. Both conserved end residues are part of each CDR3. D genes are given only for firm matches. Clone size is stated in some rows and not others, as once, few, many or a class when expanded.

j_gene: TRBJ1-1; abundance: few; v_gene: TRBV6-1; d_gene: .; CDR3nt: TGTGCCAGCAGGGCATTGAACACTGAAGCTTTCTTT; CDR3aa: CASRALNTEAFF
j_gene: TRBJ2-7; abundance: .; v_gene: TRBV25-1; d_gene: TRBD1; CDR3nt: TGTGCCAGCACCCCGGACAGGGACGGCTACGAGCAGTACTTC; CDR3aa: CASTPDRDGYEQYF
j_gene: TRBJ2-3; abundance: few; v_gene: TRBV9; d_gene: .; CDR3nt: TGTGCCAGCAGCGGGGGCCGATATACGCAGTATTTT; CDR3aa: CASSGGRYTQYF
j_gene: TRBJ1-1; abundance: many; v_gene: TRBV7-9; d_gene: .; CDR3nt: TGTGCCAGCAGTCCCCCCGGGGTAAACACTGAAGCTTTCTTT; CDR3aa: CASSPPGVNTEAFF
j_gene: TRBJ1-1; abundance: many; v_gene: TRBV2; d_gene: .; CDR3nt: TGTGCCAGCAGTGAAGCGCTTCGGCAGGGGAACACTGAAGCTTTCTTT; CDR3aa: CASSEALRQGNTEAFF
j_gene: TRBJ2-7; abundance: many; v_gene: TRBV20-1; d_gene: TRBD1; CDR3nt: TGCAGTGCCATACTACCAGGGGGCGCTGGGAACGAGCAGTACTTC; CDR3aa: CSAILPGGAGNEQYF
j_gene: TRBJ2-5; abundance: many; v_gene: TRBV4-2; d_gene: TRBD2; CDR3nt: TGTGCCAGCAGTAGCGGGGTAGGGGGAGAGACCCAGTACTTC; CDR3aa: CASSSGVGGETQYF
j_gene: TRBJ2-7; abundance: .; v_gene: TRBV20-1; d_gene: TRBD2; CDR3nt: TGCAGTGCTAGACTAGCGGGTGTGCGATCCTACGAGCAGTACTTC; CDR3aa: CSARLAGVRSYEQYF
j_gene: TRBJ2-1; abundance: .; v_gene: TRBV16; d_gene: .; CDR3nt: TGTGCCAGCCGACCCAGTTACAATGAGCAGTTCTTC; CDR3aa: CASRPSYNEQFF
j_gene: TRBJ2-3; abundance: many; v_gene: TRBV4-3; d_gene: TRBD2; CDR3nt: TGCGCCAGCAGCCAAGATGGGACTAGCGGGGAGTGGAGCACAGATACGCAGTATTTT; CDR3aa: CASSQDGTSGEWSTDTQYF
j_gene: TRBJ2-7; abundance: many; v_gene: TRBV9; d_gene: .; CDR3nt: TGTGCCAGCAGCGTAGGTCCTTATAGGACAGACGGCGAGCAGTACTTC; CDR3aa: CASSVGPYRTDGEQYF
j_gene: TRBJ1-5; abundance: .; v_gene: TRBV19; d_gene: .; CDR3nt: TGTGCCAGTAGGGATGTCGGTAGCAATCAGCCCCAGCATTTT; CDR3aa: CASRDVGSNQPQHF
j_gene: TRBJ1-2; abundance: .; v_gene: TRBV4-2; d_gene: TRBD1; CDR3nt: TGTGCCAGCAGCCAAGTTCGGACAGGGGGCGGCTACACCTTC; CDR3aa: CASSQVRTGGGYTF
j_gene: TRBJ2-3; abundance: many; v_gene: TRBV6-2/TRBV6-3; d_gene: TRBD2; CDR3nt: TGTGCCAGCCTCGACTGGGGGGGGTATTCCACAGATACGCAGTATTTT; CDR3aa: CASLDWGGYSTDTQYF
j_gene: TRBJ1-5; abundance: many; v_gene: TRBV20-1; d_gene: .; CDR3nt: TGCAGTGCTAGGATGGGACATAGAAATCAGCCCCAGCATTTT; CDR3aa: CSARMGHRNQPQHF
j_gene: TRBJ2-7; abundance: once; v_gene: TRBV14; d_gene: .; CDR3nt: TGTGCCAGCAGCCAAGTCGAATACGAGCAGTACTTC; CDR3aa: CASSQVEYEQYF
j_gene: TRBJ2-6; abundance: many; v_gene: TRBV7-2; d_gene: .; CDR3nt: TGTGCCAGCAGCTTAGGGCAGATTGGGGCCAACGTCCTGACTTTC; CDR3aa: CASSLGQIGANVLTF
j_gene: TRBJ1-1; abundance: .; v_gene: TRBV4-3; d_gene: .; CDR3nt: TGCGCCAGCAGCCTAACAGTTGACACTGAAGCTTTCTTT; CDR3aa: CASSLTVDTEAFF
j_gene: TRBJ1-1; abundance: .; v_gene: TRBV29-1; d_gene: .; CDR3nt: TGCAGCGCCGAATCGACCGGGGGGAACACTGAAGCTTTCTTT; CDR3aa: CSAESTGGNTEAFF
j_gene: TRBJ2-1; abundance: many; v_gene: TRBV5-1; d_gene: .; CDR3nt: TGCGCCAGCAGCTTGGCCGGGACCCCCTGGGAGCAGTTCTTC; CDR3aa: CASSLAGTPWEQFF
j_gene: TRBJ1-5; abundance: many; v_gene: TRBV28; d_gene: .; CDR3nt: TGTGCCAGCAGTACCCGGAAGCAAAGCAATCAGCCCCAGCATTTT; CDR3aa: CASSTRKQSNQPQHF
j_gene: TRBJ2-3; abundance: few; v_gene: TRBV20-1; d_gene: .; CDR3nt: TGCAGTGCTAGAGATTCAGGGGGGAGGGCAGATACGCAGTATTTT; CDR3aa: CSARDSGGRADTQYF
j_gene: TRBJ2-2; abundance: .; v_gene: TRBV6-1; d_gene: TRBD2; CDR3nt: TGTGTCAGCAGTATAGCGGGGGGCTTCTCGAACACCGGGGAGCTGTTTTTT; CDR3aa: CVSSIAGGFSNTGELFF
j_gene: TRBJ2-4; abundance: many; v_gene: TRBV20-1; d_gene: TRBD2; CDR3nt: TGCAGTGCTTGCCCGACTAGCGGGGGAAAAAACATTCAGTACTTC; CDR3aa: CSACPTSGGKNIQYF
j_gene: TRBJ2-2; abundance: .; v_gene: TRBV7-9; d_gene: .; CDR3nt: TGTGCCAGCAGCTTCGCGAACACCGGGGAGCTGTTTTTT; CDR3aa: CASSFANTGELFF
j_gene: TRBJ1-1; abundance: few; v_gene: TRBV6-2/TRBV6-3; d_gene: .; CDR3nt: TGTGCCAGCAGTTTCCTACTCGGGACACCCAACACTGAAGCTTTCTTT; CDR3aa: CASSFLLGTPNTEAFF
j_gene: TRBJ2-4; abundance: many; v_gene: TRBV20-1; d_gene: .; CDR3nt: TGCAGTGCCAGTGACAGTAGGAAAAACATTCAGTACTTC; CDR3aa: CSASDSRKNIQYF
j_gene: TRBJ1-1; abundance: .; v_gene: TRBV7-2; d_gene: .; CDR3nt: TGTGCCAGCAGCTTAGGATATGCCGCTGAAGCTTTCTTT; CDR3aa: CASSLGYAAEAFF
j_gene: TRBJ2-1; abundance: .; v_gene: TRBV7-3; d_gene: TRBD2; CDR3nt: TGTGCCAGCAGCTTAACTAGCGGGAGGGATGAGCAGTTCTTC; CDR3aa: CASSLTSGRDEQFF
j_gene: TRBJ1-1; abundance: .; v_gene: TRBV30; d_gene: .; CDR3nt: TGTGCCTGGAGGCCGGGACACCTGAACACTGAAGCTTTCTTT; CDR3aa: CAWRPGHLNTEAFF
j_gene: TRBJ2-1; abundance: .; v_gene: TRBV5-1; d_gene: TRBD2; CDR3nt: TGCGCCAGCAGCTTCCTTAGACTAGCTTCGGGCAATGAGCAGTTCTTC; CDR3aa: CASSFLRLASGNEQFF
j_gene: TRBJ2-1; abundance: many; v_gene: TRBV7-9; d_gene: .; CDR3nt: TGTGCCAGCAGCCCACCTTCGGGGGACACGTCCTACAATGAGCAGTTCTTC; CDR3aa: CASSPPSGDTSYNEQFF
j_gene: TRBJ1-6; abundance: .; v_gene: TRBV20-1; d_gene: .; CDR3nt: TGCAGTCCTTACCGGGACCTCCTTAATTCACCCCTCCACTTT; CDR3aa: CSPYRDLLNSPLHF
j_gene: TRBJ2-5; abundance: few; v_gene: TRBV20-1; d_gene: TRBD2; CDR3nt: TGCAGTGCTAGGCTGGGGACCCCTCGGGAGGCCCAGTACTTC; CDR3aa: CSARLGTPREAQYF
j_gene: TRBJ2-2; abundance: .; v_gene: TRBV13; d_gene: .; CDR3nt: TGTGCCAGCAGCCTAACAGGGAAGGCTGGGGAGCTGTTTTTT; CDR3aa: CASSLTGKAGELFF
j_gene: TRBJ1-2; abundance: many; v_gene: TRBV7-9; d_gene: .; CDR3nt: TGTGCCAGCGGCAGGACTTTAAACTATGGCTACACCTTC; CDR3aa: CASGRTLNYGYTF
j_gene: TRBJ2-7; abundance: .; v_gene: TRBV20-1; d_gene: TRBD1; CDR3nt: TGCAGTGCTAGAAAGACAGGGGGGTTTAACGAGCAGTACTTC; CDR3aa: CSARKTGGFNEQYF
j_gene: TRBJ1-1; abundance: .; v_gene: TRBV28; d_gene: .; CDR3nt: TGTGCCAGCAGCGTAACGTCAAAGAACACTGAAGCTTTCTTT; CDR3aa: CASSVTSKNTEAFF
j_gene: TRBJ1-2; abundance: .; v_gene: TRBV7-2; d_gene: .; CDR3nt: TGTGCCAGCAGCTTAACCGTTCCCCACCGAGGCTACACCTTC; CDR3aa: CASSLTVPHRGYTF
j_gene: TRBJ2-7; abundance: .; v_gene: TRBV20-1; d_gene: .; CDR3nt: TGCAGTGCTAGACCACGGTCGGGGGAGCAGTACTTC; CDR3aa: CSARPRSGEQYF
j_gene: TRBJ2-1; abundance: .; v_gene: TRBV7-6; d_gene: TRBD2; CDR3nt: TGTGCCAGCAGAAGACTAGCGGGGGTCTCCAACTACAATGAGCAGTTCTTC; CDR3aa: CASRRLAGVSNYNEQFF
j_gene: TRBJ2-3; abundance: .; v_gene: TRBV29-1; d_gene: .; CDR3nt: TGCAGCGTTGAAGATAAAATAGATACGCAGTATTTT; CDR3aa: CSVEDKIDTQYF
j_gene: TRBJ2-5; abundance: many; v_gene: TRBV28; d_gene: .; CDR3nt: TGTGCCAGCAGTTTTAGCGGCACTGGGAACCAGTACTTC; CDR3aa: CASSFSGTGNQYF
j_gene: TRBJ2-3; abundance: .; v_gene: TRBV10-3; d_gene: TRBD2; CDR3nt: TGTGCCATCAGTGTTGGCGGGGGATCCACAGGTACGCAGTATTTT; CDR3aa: CAISVGGGSTGTQYF
j_gene: TRBJ1-1; abundance: .; v_gene: TRBV9; d_gene: .; CDR3nt: TGTGCCAGCAGCTGGGTAGAAAACACTGAAGCTTTCTTT; CDR3aa: CASSWVENTEAFF